This T cell receptor (beta chain) was recovered during a study of immune evolution from preneoplasia to lung adenocarcinoma. Nucleic acids came from premalignant or tumor cells enriched by macro-dissection. Germline V gene data show CDR1 as MGHRA and CDR2 as YSYEKL. Trimming pared 5 bases from V and 11 bases from J, leaving 12 bases between. This CDR3 spans 11 amino acids. A note on this clone: Its antigen remains unidentified.

Study results and limitations: From normal lung to invasive adenocarcinoma, top clone frequencies appeared to decrease.

TCRdb's table, derived via immunoSEQ multiplex PCR, lists solely in-frame clones and lacks some. The sample gives approximately 10,000 clones, over 70% of which show up once; 5% to 7.5% is in the top ten. The receptor was isolated from a person aged 55-80 years with lung adenocarcinoma. Specimen: FFPE lung adenocarcinoma in situ tissue. V gene TRBV4-1 combines with J gene TRBJ1-1, with D hard to call. Written as DNA, the CDR3 is TGCGCCAGCAGCGACGGCCCTATGGCTTTCTTT. Translated: CASSDGPMAFF.